This T cell receptor (beta chain) stems from a study of shared clonotypes between healthy human individuals. Findings and caveats of the study: Generally, naive subsets came out with larger estimated richness than memory subsets. In contrast to clonotypes shared by all four donors, non-shared clonotypes had lower generation probabilities.

This table comes from immunoSEQ multiplex PCR, and its TCRdb copy is limited to in-frame clones, with some not included. The table shows around 1.4 million clones, with around 98.5% occurring only once. There are 16 residues in the CDR3. A remark on this clone: Its cognate antigen is unknown.

Partitioning of CD4+ cells yielded a CD45RA+ naive subset and a CD45RA-negative memory subset. The sample taken for sequencing was naive CD4+ T cells sorted from blood. Subset in this sample: CD45RA+ positively selected. The chain is built from TRBV21-1 and TRBJ2-3; TRBD2 is the table's D call, not checked against the DNA. TRBV21-1 is a documented pseudogene. The receptor was derived from a young man in good health. The CDR3 reads CASSQGGRGRTDTQYF. The CDR3 nucleotides are TGTGCCAGCAGCCAAGGGGGGAGGGGTCGTACAGATACGCAGTATTTT.